Below, 10 T cell receptor beta chains from the same sample are listed, as sequenced in a study of blood T cell repertoires in COVID-19. TCRdb's table, derived via immunoSEQ multiplex PCR, lists solely in-frame clones and lacks some. The sample lists approximately 140,000 clones; over 75% were seen once. Sequencing was done on a sample of peripheral blood. These receptors came from a human donor in a cohort sampled during active COVID-19.

The chain uses TRBV27 and TRBJ1-2, with 7 bases lining up with TRBD1. The CDR3 spans 14 residues. After removal of 6 bases from V and 4 bases from J, the junction contained 8 bases not matched to a gene. CDR1 is MNHEY and CDR2 is SMNVEV in the germline V gene (reference sequence). CDR3 protein: CASRLGGSFYGYTF. CDR3 DNA: TGTGCCAGCAGGTTAGGGGGCAGTTTCTATGGCTACACCTTC.

The CDR3 sequence is CASSDYERFNEQFF. The CDR3 bases are TGCGCCAGCAGTGACTACGAGAGGTTCAATGAGCAGTTCTTC. The V call is TRBV10-2, the J call TRBJ2-1; D is unresolved. V lost 3 bases and J lost 6, with 12 bases in between. This CDR3 is 14 amino acids long. Per the germline V gene, CDR1 is WSHSY and CDR2 is SAAADI.

V and J are TRBV25-1 and TRBJ1-2, with a weak D call TRBD1 (6 bases). The CDR3 is 16 amino acids. The V and J ends lost 1 base and 0 bases respectively, with 12 bases between them. Germline CDR1 reads MGHDK; CDR2 reads SYGVNS. CDR3 sequence: CASSESGQPANYGYTF. CDR3 in DNA: TGTGCCAGCAGTGAATCAGGACAGCCAGCTAACTATGGCTACACCTTC.

The chain combines TRBV4-1 with TRBJ2-3; D possibly corresponds to TRBD2 (6 bases). V dropped 1 base and J dropped 1 base, with 9 bases sitting between them. This CDR3 contains 15 residues. Germline assignment: CDR1 MGHRA and CDR2 YSYEKL. CDR3 loop: CASSQVASGTDTQYF. The CDR3 nucleotides are TGCGCCAGCAGCCAAGTGGCTAGCGGCACAGATACGCAGTATTTT.

This chain uses TRBV5-1 with TRBJ2-7; 7 bases agree with TRBD1. CDR1 and CDR2 from the germline V gene are SGHRS and YFSETQ. The CDR3 covers 14 residues. V was pared by 3 bases and J by 3 bases, with 6 bases of the junction left unmatched. The CDR3 DNA follows: TGCGCCAGCAGCTCTGACAGGGCTTTCTACGAGCAGTACTTC. Translating gives CASSSDRAFYEQYF.

This clone is a singleton in its sample. The V call is TRBV7-3, the J call TRBJ2-1; D might be TRBD2 (6 bases). The CDR3 is made up of 15 amino acids. Germline V lookup: CDR1 SGHTA, CDR2 FQGTGA. The germline V and J ends were trimmed by 2 bases and 5 bases, with 13 bases remaining between them. The CDR3 protein is CASSLDGTPHNEQFF. In DNA form, the CDR3 reads TGTGCCAGCAGCTTAGATGGGACTCCTCACAATGAGCAGTTCTTC.

To note about this clone: At one of its ends the junction is not consistent with the germline gene, which may arise from a read error. V gene TRBV2 combines with J gene TRBJ1-2, with 7 positions matching TRBD1. CDR1 is SNHLY, CDR2 FYNNEI, per germline. This CDR3 region has 13 residues. This CDR3 reads CASSELEGQSCHF. The CDR3 DNA follows: TGTGCCAGCAGTGAATTGGAGGGACAGTCCTGTCACTTC.

V usage is TRBV7-9 and J usage is TRBJ2-2, with 7 nucleotides matching TRBD1. Per germline, CDR1 SEHNR and CDR2 FQNEAQ (reference sequence). The junction had 6 bases not matched to a gene; V was cut back by 4 bases and J by 4 bases. This CDR3 comprises 15 residues. CDR3 sequence (DNA): TGTGCCAGCAGCTCGGTGACAGGGTCCACCGGGGAGCTGTTTTTT. It translates to CASSSVTGSTGELFF.

The CDR3 region is CASSGGETQYF. In DNA, the CDR3 is TGTGCCAGTAGTGGGGGGGAGACCCAGTACTTC. The chain uses TRBV19 and TRBJ2-5; D might be TRBD2 (6 bases). This CDR3 region has 11 residues. V was cut by 5 bases and J by 5 bases, with 6 bases left in between. CDR1 is LNHDA and CDR2 is SQIVND in the germline V gene (reference sequence).

This sequence joins TRBV28 and TRBJ2-5, with 15 nucleotides matching TRBD2. Trimming removed 8 bases from V and 5 bases from J; junction bases left unmatched: 15. The V gene's germline CDR1 is MDHEN and CDR2 SYDVKM. This CDR3 spans 18 amino acids. The CDR3 is CASPGLAGGGWVQETQYF. For the CDR3, the DNA is TGTGCCAGCCCGGGACTAGCGGGAGGAGGCTGGGTTCAGGAGACCCAGTACTTC.